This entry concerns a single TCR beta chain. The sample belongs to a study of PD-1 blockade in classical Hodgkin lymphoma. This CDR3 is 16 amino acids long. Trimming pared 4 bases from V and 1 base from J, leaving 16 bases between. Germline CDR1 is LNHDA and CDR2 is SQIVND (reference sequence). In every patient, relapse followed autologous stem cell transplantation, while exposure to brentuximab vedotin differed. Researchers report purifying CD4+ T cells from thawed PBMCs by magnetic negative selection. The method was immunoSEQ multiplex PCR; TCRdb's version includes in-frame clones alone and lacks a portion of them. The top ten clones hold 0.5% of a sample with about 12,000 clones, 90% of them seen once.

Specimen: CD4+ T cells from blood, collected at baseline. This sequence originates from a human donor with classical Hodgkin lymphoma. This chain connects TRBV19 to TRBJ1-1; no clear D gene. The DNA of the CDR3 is TGTGCCAGTAGTAGAGAGGGTACCCAAGGGAACACTGAAGCTTTCTTT. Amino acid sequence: CASSREGTQGNTEAFF.